Following are 10 T cell receptor beta chains from one sample sequenced in a study of control samples from healthy donors and cancer patients. Method: immunoSEQ multiplex PCR; TCRdb's copy keeps in-frame clones and lacks some. The data contain 150,000 to 200,000 clones, 91% of them singletons. Source material: blood. These receptors all stem from a woman in her twenties or thirties in good health.

The chain has TRBV3-1 (or the pseudogene TRBV3-2) and TRBJ2-1; 12 nucleotides line up with TRBD2. Germline lookup yields CDR1 LGHDT and CDR2 YNNKEL (reference sequence). The CDR3 extends over 16 amino acids. V lost 4 bases and J lost 7; bases outside the gene matches: 8. CDR3 protein: CASSRTSGTRGNEQFF. In nucleotides, the CDR3 is TGTGCCAGCAGCCGGACTAGCGGGACAAGGGGGAATGAGCAGTTCTTC.

This clone was recorded only once. This rearrangement joins TRBV19 to TRBJ1-5, with D possibly matching TRBD1 (5 bases). The ends were cut back, 5 bases at V and 5 bases at J, with 16 bases in the middle. Germline V gene sequence: CDR1 LNHDA, CDR2 SQIVND (reference sequence). The CDR3 consists of 15 residues. CDR3 in DNA: TGTGCCAGTAGTGTACAGGTTAGCGGACATCAGCCCCAGCATTTT. Amino acids: CASSVQVSGHQPQHF.

The chain joins TRBV10-1 to TRBJ2-3; D is uncertain. This CDR3 is 15 amino acids long. Germline CDR1 reads WNHNN; CDR2 reads SYGVQD (reference sequence). With 3 bases removed from V and 0 bases from J, the gap between germline ends came to 10 bases. CDR3 nucleotide sequence: TGCGCCAGCAGTGACAACAGCGCAAGCACAGATACGCAGTATTTT. This sequence encodes CASSDNSASTDTQYF.

The rearrangement uses TRBV11-3 and TRBJ2-2, with TRBD2 matching over 8 bases. V lost 6 bases to trimming and J lost 5 bases; unmatched junction nucleotides: 5. Germline V gene sequence: CDR1 SGHNT, CDR2 YENEEA. The CDR3 loop spans 14 amino acids. CDR3 sequence reads: CASRSGSRTGELFF. In DNA, the CDR3 is TGTGCCAGCAGAAGCGGGAGCCGGACCGGGGAGCTGTTTTTT.

This clone was picked up one time. CDR3: CASSEGRGTEAFF. The CDR3 nucleotides are TGTGCCAGCAGTGAGGGCAGGGGCACTGAAGCTTTCTTT. The J gene is TRBJ1-1, the V gene TRBV2, with D tentatively TRBD1 (6 bases). Germline loops: CDR1 SNHLY, CDR2 FYNNEI. The V gene lost 3 bases and the J gene lost 4 bases, with 9 bases spanning the gap. This CDR3 is built from 13 residues.

The rearrangement uses TRBV5-1 and TRBJ2-3; no clear D gene. Trimming shortened V by 4 bases and J by 4 bases, and 10 bases separated the two germline ends. Per germline, CDR1 SGHRS and CDR2 YFSETQ. The CDR3 runs to 13 residues. Written as DNA, the CDR3 is TGCGCCAGCAGCGGAGACGGGCCAGATACGCAGTATTTT. It specifies CASSGDGPDTQYF.

This clone turned up a few times. The chain carries TRBV11-3 and TRBJ2-4, with D hard to call. The germline V gene has CDR1 SGHNT and CDR2 YENEEA. V was cut by 1 base and J by 1 base, with 2 bases left in between. The CDR3 sequence is 13 residues long. The CDR3 protein is CASSLGAKNIQYF. DNA of the CDR3: TGTGCCAGCAGCTTAGGGGCCAAAAACATTCAGTACTTC.

There are a few counts of this clone. The chain employs TRBV2 and TRBJ2-2; no reliable D call. With 7 bases removed from V and 4 bases from J, the gap between germline ends came to 10 bases. The CDR3 is 13 residues long. Germline V CDR1 and CDR2: SNHLY, FYNNEI. CDR3 protein: CASNLGFTGELFF. CDR3 coding DNA: TGTGCCAGCAACCTGGGTTTCACCGGGGAGCTGTTTTTT.

As for this clone: This same CDR3 is encoded by further DNA sequences in the sample. This rearrangement joins TRBV15 to TRBJ2-1; D is unclear. Germline loops: CDR1 LNHNV, CDR2 YYDKDF (reference sequence). Trimming took off 1 base at V and 0 bases at J, with 7 bases between the two ends. The CDR3 length is 15 residues. As DNA, the CDR3 is TGTGCCACCAGCAGAGGACAAAGCTCCTACAATGAGCAGTTCTTC. Amino acid sequence: CATSRGQSSYNEQFF.

Comment on this clone: This sample also contains other DNA sequences that code for the same CDR3. This chain links TRBV18 with TRBJ2-7; D might be TRBD1 or TRBD2, each matching 5 bases. The CDR3 covers 13 residues. The V gene's germline CDR1 is KGHSH and CDR2 LQKENI. V was cut by 3 bases and J by 0 bases, with 6 bases left in between. CDR3 sequence (DNA): TGTGCCAGCTCACCCGGGACCTCCTACGAGCAGTACTTC. Translated, it gives CASSPGTSYEQYF.